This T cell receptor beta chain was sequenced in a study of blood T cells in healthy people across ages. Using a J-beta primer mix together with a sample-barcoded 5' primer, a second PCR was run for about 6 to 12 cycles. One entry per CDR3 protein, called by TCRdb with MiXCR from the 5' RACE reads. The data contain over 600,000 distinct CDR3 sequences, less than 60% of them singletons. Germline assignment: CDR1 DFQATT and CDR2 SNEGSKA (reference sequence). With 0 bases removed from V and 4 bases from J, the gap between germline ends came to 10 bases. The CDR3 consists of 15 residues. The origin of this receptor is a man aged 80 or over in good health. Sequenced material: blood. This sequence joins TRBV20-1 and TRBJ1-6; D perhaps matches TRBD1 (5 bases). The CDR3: CSARDGDGYNSPLHF. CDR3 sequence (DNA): TGCAGTGCTAGAGATGGGGACGGTTATAATTCACCCCTCCACTTT.